This TCR beta chain was sequenced during a study of human T cells and chemical hapten exposure. Trimming removed 6 bases from V and 5 bases from J; junction bases left unmatched: 7. The CDR3 is made up of 15 amino acids. Time point reported: healthy volunteer bleed at 6 weeks. The template was total RNA from unfractionated whole blood. TCRdb ran MiXCR on the RACE reads and lists one entry per CDR3 protein. The profile shows around 47,000 distinct CDR3 sequences, around 3.6% of them singletons. The origin of this receptor is a human donor in good health. Some clones in this sample may be carry-over from other donors' samples. This chain links TRBV12-3 or TRBV12-4 with TRBJ2-5; 12 bases fit TRBD1. Sequenced sample: whole blood. The CDR3 sequence is CASSPGTGGVETQYF. DNA of the CDR3: TGTGCCAGCAGCCCTGGGACAGGGGGCGTCGAGACCCAGTACTTC.